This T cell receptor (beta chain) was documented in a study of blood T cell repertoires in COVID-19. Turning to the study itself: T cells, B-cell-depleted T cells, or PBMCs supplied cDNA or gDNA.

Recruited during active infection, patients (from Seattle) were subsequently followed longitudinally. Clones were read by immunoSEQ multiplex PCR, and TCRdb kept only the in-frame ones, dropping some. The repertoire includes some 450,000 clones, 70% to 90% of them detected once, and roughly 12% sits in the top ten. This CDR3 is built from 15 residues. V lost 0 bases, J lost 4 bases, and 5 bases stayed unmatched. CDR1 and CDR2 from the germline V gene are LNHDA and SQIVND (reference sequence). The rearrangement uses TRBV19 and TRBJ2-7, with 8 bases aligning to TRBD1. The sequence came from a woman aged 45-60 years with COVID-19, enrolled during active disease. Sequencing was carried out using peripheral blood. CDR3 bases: TGTGCCAGTAGTATAGACACAGGGGGGATTTACGAGCAGTACTTC. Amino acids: CASSIDTGGIYEQYF.